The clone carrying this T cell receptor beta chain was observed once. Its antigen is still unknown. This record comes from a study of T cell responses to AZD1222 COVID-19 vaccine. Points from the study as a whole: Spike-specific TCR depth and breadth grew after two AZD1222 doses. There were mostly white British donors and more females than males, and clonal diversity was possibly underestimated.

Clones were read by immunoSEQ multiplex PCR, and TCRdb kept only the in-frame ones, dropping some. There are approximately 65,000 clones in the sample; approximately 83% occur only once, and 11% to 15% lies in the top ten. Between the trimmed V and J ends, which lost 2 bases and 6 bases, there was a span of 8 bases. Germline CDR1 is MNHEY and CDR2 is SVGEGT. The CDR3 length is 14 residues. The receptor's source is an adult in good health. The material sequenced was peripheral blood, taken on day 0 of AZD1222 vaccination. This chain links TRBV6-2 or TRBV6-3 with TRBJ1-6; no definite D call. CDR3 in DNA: TGTGCCAGCAGTTACACTGCTCCTAATTCACCCCTCCACTTT. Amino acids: CASSYTAPNSPLHF.